This TCR beta chain was profiled in a study of shared T cell receptors in the human thymus. The method was immunoSEQ multiplex PCR; TCRdb's version includes in-frame clones alone and lacks a portion of them. Of hundreds of thousands of clones listed, around 82% were seen once; the top ten hold 0.013%. V was cut by 7 bases and J by 1 base, with 13 bases left in between. This CDR3 region has 13 residues. From germline, CDR1 is GTSNPN and CDR2 SVGIG (reference sequence). This clone has just one count. This sample also appeared in a second study, on human thymus T cells.

This receptor was identified in a boy less than two years old with a congenital heart defect. Sequenced input: thymocytes. The rearrangement joins TRBV30 to TRBJ1-1; D is ambiguous. The CDR3 DNA reads TGTGCCTTTCAAACTGACACGAACACTGAAGCTTTCTTT. Amino acids: CAFQTDTNTEAFF. Combining the CDR3 with reference TRBV30 and TRBJ1-1 gives the whole variable domain SQTIHQWPATLVQPVGSPLSLECTVEGTSNPNLYWYRQAAGRGLQLLFYSVGIGQISSEVPQNLSASRPQDRQFILSSKKLLLSDSGFYLCAFQTDTNTEAFFGQGTRLTVV.